Each of the 29 T cell receptor beta chains below was sequenced from the same sample in a study of blood T cell repertoires in COVID-19. Assay used: immunoSEQ multiplex PCR; TCRdb lists only in-frame clones, some missing. In the table there are under 20,000 clones, 91% of which are singletons. The material sequenced was peripheral blood. Receptors were obtained from a human donor in a cohort sampled during active COVID-19.

The chain combines TRBV2 with TRBJ2-5; D might be TRBD1 (6 bases). Deletions cut 1 base from V and 5 bases from J, with 14 bases between. Germline V CDR1 and CDR2: SNHLY, FYNNEI. This CDR3 spans 15 amino acids. The CDR3 here is CASSEDMGARETQYF. The CDR3 DNA sequence: TGTGCCAGCAGTGAAGATATGGGGGCTCGGGAGACCCAGTACTTC.

The chain carries TRBV16 and TRBJ1-5; D is uncertain. CDR3 length: 15 amino acids. Trimming took off 0 bases at V and 0 bases at J, with 6 bases between the two ends. Germline CDR1 KGHSY, CDR2 FQNENV. The CDR3 coding sequence is TGTGCCAGCAGCCAATCGCGGGGTAGCAATCAGCCCCAGCATTTT. This translates into CASSQSRGSNQPQHF.

This clone was observed a handful of times. V and J are TRBV5-1 and TRBJ1-2; no clear D. Between the trimmed V and J ends, which lost 1 base and 3 bases, there was a span of 13 bases. Germline assignment: CDR1 SGHRS and CDR2 YFSETQ. This CDR3 is built from 15 residues. CDR3 region: CASSLQNGEYYGYTF. The CDR3 DNA follows: TGCGCCAGCAGCTTGCAGAACGGGGAATACTATGGCTACACCTTC.

J is TRBJ2-3 and V is TRBV19; the D gene is possibly TRBD2 (7 bases). CDR1 LNHDA and CDR2 SQIVND come from the germline V gene (reference sequence). V shed 6 bases and J shed 6 bases, with 16 bases lying between them. CDR3 length: 14 residues. This chain's CDR3 is CASSQGGAGDTQYF. For the CDR3, the DNA is TGTGCCAGTAGCCAAGGGGGGGCAGGCGATACGCAGTATTTT.

This chain uses TRBV7-9 with TRBJ2-5; D may be TRBD2 (5 bases). V lost 3 bases and J 5 bases, leaving 13 bases between the germline ends. Germline V lookup: CDR1 SEHNR, CDR2 FQNEAQ (reference sequence). The CDR3 runs 14 residues. CDR3 amino acids: CASSLIAGEETQYF. For the CDR3, the DNA is TGTGCCAGCAGCTTGATAGCCGGGGAGGAGACCCAGTACTTC.

This clone occurred once. V usage is TRBV28 and J usage is TRBJ2-5, with TRBD1 matching 7 bases. Per germline, CDR1 MDHEN and CDR2 SYDVKM. This CDR3 region has 14 residues. With V trimmed by 6 bases and J by 5 bases, 9 bases remained unmatched. The CDR3 is CASSETGWRETQYF. CDR3 in DNA: TGTGCCAGCAGCGAGACAGGGTGGCGGGAGACCCAGTACTTC.

The rearrangement joins TRBV5-1 to TRBJ2-7; a weak D match, TRBD1 (5 bases). The CDR3 runs 13 residues. Deletions cut 5 bases from V and 6 bases from J, with 15 bases between. In germline, CDR1 is SGHRS, CDR2 YFSETQ. CDR3 residues: CASSPNTGAEQYF. In nucleotides, the CDR3 is TGCGCCAGCAGTCCGAATACAGGTGCCGAGCAGTACTTC.

The rearrangement links TRBV14 to TRBJ1-2; 10 bases line up with TRBD1. V was clipped by 4 bases and J by 4 bases; unmatched bases: 6. Germline V gene sequence: CDR1 SGHDN, CDR2 FVKESK. The CDR3 totals 15 residues. The CDR3 coding sequence is TGTGCCAGCAGCCGAGACAGGGGGCAAGGCTATGGCTACACCTTC. Amino acid sequence: CASSRDRGQGYGYTF.

The chain carries TRBV5-1 and TRBJ2-7; 8 nucleotides agree with TRBD1. With V trimmed by 3 bases and J by 0 bases, 8 bases remained unmatched. This CDR3 has 16 amino acids. From germline, CDR1 is SGHRS and CDR2 YFSETQ. The CDR3 coding sequence is TGCGCCAGCAGCTCACAAACAGGGGGAAGCTCCTACGAGCAGTACTTC. This translates into CASSSQTGGSSYEQYF.

J is TRBJ1-1 and V is TRBV19; D gene ambiguous. The CDR3 has 16 amino acids. The germline V gene encodes CDR1 LNHDA and CDR2 SQIVND (reference sequence). The V gene lost 3 bases and the J gene lost 0 bases, with 14 bases spanning the gap. The CDR3 is CASSMIELGMNTEAFF. The DNA for the CDR3 is TGTGCCAGTAGTATGATCGAGCTAGGCATGAACACTGAAGCTTTCTTT.

This chain links TRBV7-9 with TRBJ2-1; the D gene is possibly TRBD2 (5 bases). Trimming pared 5 bases from V and 3 bases from J, leaving 8 bases between. The CDR3 loop spans 13 amino acids. CDR1 is SEHNR, CDR2 FQNEAQ, per germline (reference sequence). The CDR3 DNA follows: TGTGCCAGCAGCCTTACTAGCTACAATGAGCAGTTCTTC. This encodes CASSLTSYNEQFF.

The chain is built from TRBV7-8 and TRBJ1-2, with D tentatively TRBD1 (5 bases). The length of the CDR3 is 13 residues. The V gene lost 4 bases and the J gene lost 1 base, with 7 bases spanning the gap. Germline lookup yields CDR1 SGHVS and CDR2 FQNEAQ. The CDR3 sequence is CASSSTVNYGYTF. CDR3 nucleotide sequence: TGTGCCAGCAGCTCGACAGTTAACTATGGCTACACCTTC. Drawing the rest from reference TRBV7-8 and TRBJ1-2, the complete variable domain is GAGVSQSPRYKVAKRGQDVALRCDPISGHVSLFWYQQALGQGPEFLTYFQNEAQLDKSGLPSDRFFAERPEGSVSTLKIQRTQQEDSAVYLCASSSTVNYGYTFGSGTRLTVV.

The chain couples TRBV27 to TRBJ2-3; D is ambiguous. The germline V gene encodes CDR1 MNHEY and CDR2 SMNVEV (reference sequence). The CDR3 runs to 15 residues. V was pared by 7 bases and J by 0 bases, with 14 bases between. CDR3 sequence (DNA): TGTGCCAGCAAACCCCGGCGGCCTAGCACAGATACGCAGTATTTT. Its translation: CASKPRRPSTDTQYF.

The V gene is TRBV5-6, the J gene TRBJ2-1; D is perhaps TRBD1 (5 bases). V was pared by 1 base and J by 6 bases, with 14 bases between. From germline, CDR1 is SGHDT and CDR2 YYEEEE. The CDR3 is 15 amino acids. CDR3 in amino acids: CASSLQGFWFNEQFF. The CDR3 bases are TGTGCCAGCAGCTTGCAGGGATTCTGGTTCAATGAGCAGTTCTTC.

The chain joins TRBV11-3 to TRBJ2-1, with 13 bases matching TRBD2. CDR1 and CDR2 (germline): SGHNT, YENEEA. The CDR3 has 16 amino acids. Germline trimming cut 4 bases from V and 8 bases from J; bases unmatched to any gene: 8. CDR3 in DNA: TGTGCCAGCAGCTCCGGACTAGCGGGAGTATCTGATGAGCAGTTCTTC. As protein: CASSSGLAGVSDEQFF.

The rearrangement links TRBV7-2 to TRBJ1-5; 9 nucleotides align to TRBD1. The CDR3 totals 15 residues. J was trimmed by 6 bases and V by 5 bases; bases with no gene match: 8. CDR1 and CDR2 from the germline V gene are SGHTA and FQGNSA. In DNA form, the CDR3 reads TGTGCCAGCAGCCTCACCGGGACAGGGCGTCAGCCCCAGCATTTT. Translating gives CASSLTGTGRQPQHF.

This clone was picked up one time. V usage is TRBV15 and J usage is TRBJ2-1; 9 nucleotides agree with TRBD2. V dropped 0 bases and J dropped 0; count of bases not matched to a gene: 3. The length of the CDR3 is 17 residues. Germline CDR1 is LNHNV and CDR2 is YYDKDF (reference sequence). CDR3 sequence (DNA): TGTGCCACCAGCAGAGATTATAGCGGGAGCTCCTACAATGAGCAGTTCTTC. Its protein product is CATSRDYSGSSYNEQFF.

This chain links TRBV6-2 or TRBV6-3 with TRBJ2-7, with no clear D. The CDR3 is 16 amino acids. Trimming removed 5 bases at V and 7 bases at J, with 24 bases between. Germline V CDR1 and CDR2: MNHEY, SVGEGT. CDR3 coding DNA: TGTGCCAGCAGTCCACCGTCTAGTTTTGCAGCCCGAGAGCAGTACTTC. Translation: CASSPPSSFAAREQYF.

The chain has TRBV6-5 and TRBJ2-7; tentatively, D is TRBD1 (6 bases). Trimming removed 5 bases from V and 5 bases from J, with 13 bases in between. This CDR3 region has 13 residues. Germline values: CDR1 MNHEY, CDR2 SVGAGI. The CDR3 DNA reads TGTGCCAGCAGTATACAGGGTATACACGAGCAGTACTTC. Translating gives CASSIQGIHEQYF.

This clone was seen a single time. The chain uses TRBV24-1 and TRBJ2-1; 9 bases agree with TRBD2. The CDR3 runs to 16 residues. The V and J ends lost 7 bases and 0 bases, in that order; junction bases with no gene match: 6. Looked up from germline, CDR1 is KGHDR and CDR2 is SFDVKD. The CDR3 coding sequence is TGTGCCACCAGCGAGGGTAGCGGGAGCTCCTACAATGAGCAGTTCTTC. It is translated as CATSEGSGSSYNEQFF.

This clone appeared once. V and J are TRBV2 and TRBJ1-3; D uncertain. This CDR3 spans 13 amino acids. The germline V gene has CDR1 SNHLY and CDR2 FYNNEI. V lost 7 bases, J lost 3 bases, and 10 bases lay in between. The CDR3 sequence: CASNSLLGNTIYF. The CDR3 coding sequence is TGTGCCAGCAATTCCCTCCTTGGAAACACCATATATTTT. Full variable domain (outside the CDR3, taken from reference TRBV2 and TRBJ1-3): EPEVTQTPSHQVTQMGQEVILRCVPISNHLYFYWYRQILGQKVEFLVSFYNNEISEKSEIFDDQFSVERPDGSNFTLKIRSTKLEDSAMYFCASNSLLGNTIYFGEGSWLTVV.

V gene TRBV5-1 combines with J gene TRBJ2-1; TRBD2 agrees at 12 bases. Germline assignment: CDR1 SGHRS and CDR2 YFSETQ. J lost 7 bases, V lost 6 bases, and 8 bases had no gene match. The CDR3 spans 15 residues. The CDR3 region is CASTLTSGSLNEQFF. As DNA, the CDR3 is TGCGCCAGCACCCTGACTAGCGGGAGTTTAAATGAGCAGTTCTTC. The full variable domain, in which reference TRBV5-1 and TRBJ2-1 provide the parts outside the CDR3, is KAGVTQTPRYLIKTRGQQVTLSCSPISGHRSVSWYQQTPGQGLQFLFEYFSETQRNKGNFPGRFSGRQFSNSRSEMNVSTLELGDSALYLCASTLTSGSLNEQFFGPGTRLTVL.

CDR3 residues: CASSYGLEGNNEQFF. The CDR3 nucleotides are TGTGCCAGCAGTTACGGACTAGAGGGAAACAATGAGCAGTTCTTC. This chain uses TRBV6-5 with TRBJ2-1; 7 bases fit TRBD2. Germline values: CDR1 MNHEY, CDR2 SVGAGI. With 2 bases clipped from V and 5 bases from J, the junction kept 6 bases outside the gene matches. The CDR3 totals 15 residues.

The V gene is TRBV10-3, the J gene TRBJ2-2, with 11 bases identical to TRBD2. Germline CDR1 is ENHRY and CDR2 is SYGVKD. V shed 6 bases, J shed 4 bases, and the junction held 4 bases outside the gene matches. This CDR3 spans 15 amino acids. The CDR3 loop is CAISPTSGSTGELFF. For the CDR3, the DNA is TGTGCCATCAGCCCTACTAGCGGGAGCACCGGGGAGCTGTTTTTT.

The chain recombines TRBV7-2 with TRBJ2-7, with 8 positions matching TRBD2. Germline assignment: CDR1 SGHTA and CDR2 FQGNSA. The CDR3 sequence is 16 residues long. J gave up 6 bases and V 2 bases, and 12 bases lay outside the gene matches. For the CDR3, the DNA is TGTGCCAGCAGCTTACTCCTAGCTAGCGGGCGCGCCGAGCAGTACTTC. This codes for CASSLLLASGRAEQYF.

This clone was detected once. This chain uses TRBV27 with TRBJ2-7, with TRBD2 as a possible D gene (6 bases). Per germline, CDR1 MNHEY and CDR2 SMNVEV (reference sequence). The CDR3 has 16 amino acids. Trimming stripped 0 bases from V and 2 bases from J, with 14 bases between. CDR3 region: CASSLSGSGVPYEQYF. The CDR3 DNA reads TGTGCCAGCAGTTTATCTGGGTCGGGAGTGCCCTACGAGCAGTACTTC.

The gene calls are TRBV7-2 and TRBJ2-1; 9 bases line up with TRBD2. Germline loops: CDR1 SGHTA, CDR2 FQGNSA. The CDR3 is 15 residues long. With 5 bases clipped from V and 8 bases from J, the junction kept 10 bases outside the gene matches. The CDR3, as DNA: TGTGCCAGCAGCCCTTGGGGCGGGGGGGCACATGAGCAGTTCTTC. Amino acids: CASSPWGGGAHEQFF.

The V gene is TRBV12-3 or TRBV12-4, the J gene TRBJ2-1; TRBD2 might be the D (7 bases). Trimming took off 7 bases at V and 7 bases at J, with 14 bases between the two ends. The CDR3 has 13 residues. The CDR3 sequence is CASIMGGGNEQFF. CDR3 DNA: TGTGCCAGCATCATGGGAGGGGGGAATGAGCAGTTCTTC.

The J gene is TRBJ1-2, the V gene TRBV5-1; D remains unclear. Trimming left V 0 bases short and J 2 bases short, with 11 bases between. Germline CDR1 is SGHRS and CDR2 is YFSETQ. CDR3 length equals 15 residues. CDR3 DNA: TGCGCCAGCAGCTTGGGGGCTTCAGACAACTATGGCTACACCTTC. This gives the protein CASSLGASDNYGYTF.